The source of this T cell receptor beta chain is a study of T cell changes during pregnancy in multiple sclerosis. Here immunoSEQ multiplex PCR was the method, and the copy in TCRdb shows in-frame clones only, minus some. This table has under 85,000 clones, 85% to 95% appearing once. V lost 3 bases and J lost 6; bases outside the gene matches: 7. This CDR3 contains 14 residues. Germline loops: CDR1 SGHDN, CDR2 FVKESK. In its sample, this clone was seen once. The starting material was CD4+ T cells from peripheral blood mononuclear cells, obtained in the second trimester of pregnancy. This clonotype was sampled from a female donor with multiple sclerosis, enrolled in a pregnancy study. The chain uses TRBV14 and TRBJ1-1; 7 bases are a match to TRBD1. The CDR3: CASSHRQGGAEAFF. Written as DNA, the CDR3 is TGTGCCAGCAGCCACAGACAGGGAGGTGCTGAAGCTTTCTTT.